Below, 26 T cell receptor beta chains from the same sample are listed, as sequenced in a study of blood T cells in healthy people across ages. A sample-barcoded 5' primer and a J-beta primer mix were used in a second PCR of roughly 7 to 12 cycles. Each CDR3 protein gets one entry after TCRdb re-called the 5' RACE reads with MiXCR. Of roughly 2 million distinct CDR3 sequences detected, less than 50% appear once; the ten largest clones hold over 2%. The specimen was blood. The source is a woman aged 40 to 55 in good health.

The rearrangement links TRBV4-1 to TRBJ1-4; maybe TRBD1 (5 bases). The CDR3 has 16 residues. Germline assignment: CDR1 MGHRA and CDR2 YSYEKL. Trimming left V 4 bases short and J 3 bases short, with 15 bases between. The CDR3 region has the DNA TGCGCCAGCAGCCCCGTCGTCGCGGGGGCTAATGAAAAACTGTTTTTT. Translating gives CASSPVVAGANEKLFF.

The chain recombines TRBV29-1 with TRBJ2-1, with TRBD1 identical over 8 bases. Germline V gives CDR1 SQVTM, CDR2 ANQGSEA. V lost 7 bases and J lost 2; bases outside the gene matches: 4. CDR3 size: 13 residues. CDR3 protein: CSARTGTYNEQFF. DNA for the CDR3: TGCAGCGCCCGGACAGGGACCTACAATGAGCAGTTCTTC.

This clonotype occurred many times. The genes are TRBV5-1 and TRBJ2-1; D remains unclear. The CDR3 runs 13 residues. Germline V gives CDR1 SGHRS, CDR2 YFSETQ. V was pared by 0 bases and J by 3 bases, with 4 bases between. The CDR3 DNA follows: TGCGCCAGCAGCTTGGGGATCTACAATGAGCAGTTCTTC. As protein: CASSLGIYNEQFF.

The chain carries TRBV18 and TRBJ2-5, with D unresolved. This CDR3 is 17 amino acids long. Trimming took 2 bases from V and 1 from J, leaving 17 bases between them. Per germline, CDR1 KGHSH and CDR2 LQKENI. CDR3 in amino acids: CASSPIKGITGQETQYF. As DNA, the CDR3 is TGTGCCAGCTCACCAATAAAGGGAATAACTGGCCAAGAGACCCAGTACTTC.

J is TRBJ2-1 and V is TRBV19, with D perhaps matching TRBD1 (5 bases). The CDR3 extends over 15 amino acids. Germline CDR1 reads LNHDA; CDR2 reads SQIVND (reference sequence). The V gene lost 6 bases and the J gene lost 0 bases, with 12 bases spanning the gap. CDR3: CASRQGSGSYNEQFF. The CDR3 bases are TGTGCCAGTAGGCAGGGATCGGGCTCCTACAATGAGCAGTTCTTC.

This clonotype was observed at least ten times. The V call is TRBV20-1, the J call TRBJ2-1; TRBD1 matches 8 bases. V trimming: 2 bases; J trimming: 7 bases; junction bases outside the gene matches: 10. The CDR3 covers 15 residues. Per the germline V gene, CDR1 is DFQATT and CDR2 is SNEGSKA (reference sequence). CDR3 in amino acids: CSARNSGTGRNEQFF. DNA for the CDR3: TGCAGTGCTAGAAACTCCGGGACAGGCAGAAATGAGCAGTTCTTC.

This clonotype has only a few counts. This chain joins TRBV4-1 and TRBJ2-7; D remains ambiguous. The V end was cut by 4 bases, the J end by 3 bases, with 13 bases between. The germline gives CDR1 MGHRA, CDR2 YSYEKL. The CDR3 consists of 14 residues. The CDR3 loop is CASSPKTGNYEQYF. CDR3 nucleotide sequence: TGCGCCAGCAGCCCCAAGACTGGAAACTACGAGCAGTACTTC.

The J gene is TRBJ1-6, the V gene TRBV15; D is unresolved. From germline, CDR1 is LNHNV and CDR2 YYDKDF (reference sequence). The ends were cut back, 1 base at V and 4 bases at J, with 14 bases in the middle. The CDR3 totals 17 residues. CDR3 region: CATSRVVAAGYNSPLHF. CDR3 sequence (DNA): TGTGCCACCAGCAGAGTTGTGGCAGCTGGGTATAATTCACCCCTCCACTTT.

The V call is TRBV20-1, the J call TRBJ1-2; perhaps TRBD1 as D (5 bases). The CDR3 has 14 amino acids. Germline V gene lookup returns CDR1 DFQATT and CDR2 SNEGSKA (reference sequence). V shed 7 bases and J shed 0 bases, with 15 bases lying between them. The CDR3 region is CSGLAGPTNYGYTF. CDR3 sequence (DNA): TGCAGTGGACTTGCGGGGCCAACTAACTATGGCTACACCTTC.

The chain couples TRBV7-2 to TRBJ2-3; D is perhaps TRBD1 (6 bases). CDR1 is SGHTA and CDR2 is FQGNSA in the germline V gene. Trimming left V 5 bases short and J 4 bases short, with 19 bases between. The CDR3 covers 16 residues. DNA for the CDR3: TGTGCCAGCAGCCCAGGGGTGGCTCCCCGGGCAGATACGCAGTATTTT. Protein: CASSPGVAPRADTQYF.

The chain carries TRBV18 and TRBJ2-7; D is uncertain. The CDR3 has 15 amino acids. CDR1 KGHSH and CDR2 LQKENI come from the germline V gene. Trimming left V 0 bases short and J 2 bases short, with 11 bases between. The CDR3 loop reads CASSPPPSTAYEQYF. The CDR3 coding sequence is TGTGCCAGCTCACCACCGCCCTCAACAGCCTACGAGCAGTACTTC.

This clonotype showed up just a few times. The rearrangement links TRBV6-2 or TRBV6-3 to TRBJ2-4; D is possibly TRBD2 (6 bases). The last part of the DNA fits TRBJ2-5 better; the J call may be wrong. The CDR3 length is 16 residues. CDR1 MNHEY and CDR2 SVGEGT come from the germline V gene. In DNA, the CDR3 is TGTGCCAGCCGGGACCTGAGACGGGGGAGTCAAGAGACCCAGTACTTC. Translating gives CASRDLRRGSQETQYF.

In this sample, this clonotype turned up a few times. The CDR3 reads CSAPDPPRSGDYNEQFF. The CDR3 nucleotides are TGCAGTGCTCCTGACCCTCCTAGGAGCGGGGATTACAATGAGCAGTTCTTC. The V gene is TRBV20-1, the J gene TRBJ2-1, with 7 positions matching TRBD2. With V trimmed by 5 bases and J by 4 bases, 17 bases remained unmatched. CDR3 length equals 17 residues. CDR1 is DFQATT, CDR2 SNEGSKA, per germline (reference sequence).

The chain joins TRBV24-1 to TRBJ2-1, with 12 bases that match TRBD1. Per the germline V gene, CDR1 is KGHDR and CDR2 is SFDVKD. V was clipped by 4 bases and J by 7 bases; unmatched bases: 13. This CDR3 contains 18 residues. Here the CDR3 reads CATSDRTGTGGALNEQFF. The DNA for the CDR3 is TGTGCCACCAGTGACCGGACCGGGACAGGGGGCGCATTAAATGAGCAGTTCTTC.

This clonotype showed up just once. The gene calls are TRBV7-2 and TRBJ1-5, with 10 bases fitting TRBD1. The CDR3 contains 15 residues. The V gene end was trimmed by 5 bases and the J gene end by 3 bases; junction bases not matched to a gene: 4. CDR1 and CDR2 from the germline V gene are SGHTA and FQGNSA. As DNA, the CDR3 is TGTGCCAGCAGCCACGGGACAGGGGACAATCAGCCCCAGCATTTT. Its translation: CASSHGTGDNQPQHF.

Only a few counts were recorded for this clonotype. This sequence joins TRBV5-5 and TRBJ1-2; D may be TRBD1 (6 bases). The CDR3 totals 19 residues. With 4 bases removed from V and 4 bases from J, the gap between germline ends came to 29 bases. The germline V gene has CDR1 SGHKS and CDR2 YYEKEE (reference sequence). This CDR3 reads CASSHTSGGERITVYGYTF. The DNA for the CDR3 is TGTGCCAGCAGCCATACCTCCGGGGGCGAGAGGATCACGGTCTATGGCTACACCTTC.

This clonotype was observed a few times. This chain uses TRBV6-2 or TRBV6-3 with TRBJ2-5, with 8 positions matching TRBD1. The V gene's germline CDR1 is MNHEY and CDR2 SVGEGT. The CDR3 totals 16 residues. J gave up 0 bases and V 6 bases, and 9 bases lay outside the gene matches. The CDR3 loop reads CASRFGQGLNQETQYF. The CDR3 coding sequence is TGTGCCAGCAGGTTTGGACAGGGTCTTAACCAAGAGACCCAGTACTTC.

The chain employs TRBV28 and TRBJ2-3; 7 nucleotides match TRBD1. Unmatched junction bases numbered 13, after V lost 8 bases and J lost 2 bases. Germline V gene sequence: CDR1 MDHEN, CDR2 SYDVKM. This CDR3 region has 16 residues. CDR3: CASRRGTEFNTDTQYF. CDR3 DNA sequence: TGTGCCAGCCGTCGAGGGACAGAATTTAACACAGATACGCAGTATTTT.

V is TRBV4-3 and J is TRBJ1-4, with TRBD1 as a possible D gene (6 bases). V was clipped by 0 bases and J by 8 bases, with 13 bases between them. This CDR3 region has 15 residues. The germline V gene encodes CDR1 LGHNA and CDR2 YSLEER. CDR3 sequence (DNA): TGCGCCAGCAGCCAAGATTGGGGGGCTTTCGAAAAACTGTTTTTT. It translates to CASSQDWGAFEKLFF.

The chain links TRBV6-5 to TRBJ1-1; tentatively, D is TRBD1 (5 bases). Trimming cost V 3 bases and J 4 bases, with 15 bases left between them. This CDR3 has 15 amino acids. The germline V gene encodes CDR1 MNHEY and CDR2 SVGAGI. The CDR3 DNA sequence: TGTGCCAGCAGTTATTCAACCGGGGCGAGCACTGAAGCTTTCTTT. It specifies CASSYSTGASTEAFF.

The chain employs TRBV5-1 and TRBJ1-1, with D maybe TRBD1 (6 bases). The V end was cut by 4 bases, the J end by 5 bases, with 15 bases between. Germline assignment: CDR1 SGHRS and CDR2 YFSETQ. The CDR3 is 14 residues long. The CDR3 DNA reads TGCGCCAGCAGCCGCGAAGGGGGTACGACTGAAGCTTTCTTT. Protein product: CASSREGGTTEAFF.

As to this clonotype: The junction departs from germline at one end; a sequencing error may be responsible. This chain links TRBV6-1 with TRBJ2-3; tentatively, D is TRBD1 (5 bases). Germline-derived CDR1 and CDR2 are MNHNS and SASEGT. The CDR3 is 15 amino acids. CDR3 DNA sequence: TGTGCCAGCAGGATCAGTCTCCTCGGCACAGGTACGCAGTATTTT. Its translation is CASRISLLGTGTQYF.

In its sample, this clonotype was seen a few times. The chain has TRBV5-1 and TRBJ2-7; TRBD1 matches 7 bases. With V trimmed by 4 bases and J by 1 base, 8 bases remained unmatched. Per germline, CDR1 SGHRS and CDR2 YFSETQ. This CDR3 has 15 amino acids. CDR3 DNA sequence: TGCGCCAGCAGCCGAGGGACAGTCGAATCCTACGAGCAGTACTTC. It encodes CASSRGTVESYEQYF.

Ten or more counts support this clonotype. This chain links TRBV18 with TRBJ1-5; D possibly corresponds to TRBD1 (5 bases). Germline V gene data show CDR1 as KGHSH and CDR2 as LQKENI. The V and J ends lost 2 bases and 6 bases respectively, with 8 bases between them. This CDR3 is built from 13 residues. CDR3 residues: CASSPGGGQPQHF. The CDR3 nucleotides read TGTGCCAGCTCACCAGGCGGGGGTCAGCCCCAGCATTTT.

CDR3 coding DNA: TGTGCCAGCGCCGCGGTCAGCGGGGGGGCTCTCGGCACAGATACGCAGTATTTT. It translates to CASAAVSGGALGTDTQYF. The chain is built from TRBV12-3 or TRBV12-4 and TRBJ2-3, with 10 bases identical to TRBD2. Trimming removed 8 bases from V and 1 base from J; junction bases left unmatched: 15. The CDR3 is 18 residues long.

J is TRBJ1-3 and V is TRBV29-1, with 7 nucleotides matching TRBD1. Germline V gives CDR1 SQVTM, CDR2 ANQGSEA. V trimming: 7 bases; J trimming: 2 bases; junction bases outside the gene matches: 5. This CDR3 is built from 13 residues. The CDR3, as DNA: TGCAGCGGGACGACAGGGACTGGAAACACCATATATTTT. It codes for CSGTTGTGNTIYF.